These T cell receptor beta chains were read from a single sample in a study of identical twins. MiXCR was run by TCRdb on the 5' RACE reads, yielding one entry per CDR3 protein. The sample has under 1 million distinct CDR3 sequences, 12% seen once. The sample was also linked to a second study, of yellow fever vaccine responses in identical twins.

Sequencing was carried out using PBMCs. The receptors stem from a woman aged 18-29 years in good health. The CDR3 runs from the conserved cysteine through the conserved F or W. A clone size is listed for some rows: how often the clone was seen (once, few, many), or a class if it is expanded.

CASSHLQDWLDGYTF | TRBJ1-2 | few | TRBV6-1 | 15
CSARGSRLVTGVDDHNEQFF | TRBJ2-1 | few | TRBV20-1 | 20
CATGGGRAADTQYF | TRBJ2-3 | . | TRBV15 | 14
CASSQGVGVTEAFF | TRBJ1-1 | . | TRBV3-1 | 14
CAISVAVAGALDEQFF | TRBJ2-1 | few | TRBV10-3 | 16
CASSYLGQGYEQFF | TRBJ2-1 | few | TRBV19 | 14
CASSLQGPETQYF | TRBJ2-5 | . | TRBV5-1 | 13
CVPRVSQPYNEQFF | TRBJ2-1 | . | TRBV6-2/TRBV6-3 | 14
CASSTVGLAGNEQFF | TRBJ2-1 | few | TRBV11-1 | 15
CASSSAGTGGNEQFF | TRBJ2-1 | few | TRBV12-3/TRBV12-4 | 15
CASSWGTGVSYNSPLHF | TRBJ1-6 | . | TRBV5-6 | 17
CASSLGGMPNTGELFF | TRBJ2-2 | few | TRBV7-8 | 16
CASAPSTAPEQFF | TRBJ2-1 | . | TRBV2 | 13
CASSLAFGDYEQYF | TRBJ2-7 | few | TRBV5-1 | 14
CASSLWGTGGPDTQYF | TRBJ2-3 | . | TRBV11-2 | 16
CASTAGGDSNYGYTF | TRBJ1-2 | . | TRBV7-9 | 15
CASSFPLATNTEAFF | TRBJ1-1 | . | TRBV28 | 15
CASSLQAPEAFF | TRBJ1-1 | many | TRBV7-9 | 12
CASSFEIYNSPLHF | TRBJ1-6 | few | TRBV12-3/TRBV12-4 | 14
CASRRGQGGTEAFF | TRBJ1-1 | many | TRBV6-1 | 14
CASSQEVGGWSNQPQHF | TRBJ1-5 | many | TRBV4-1 | 17
CASSLGPAGPNTGELFF | TRBJ2-2 | . | TRBV7-8 | 17
CASSAGLAFSDTQYF | TRBJ2-3 | many | TRBV7-9 | 15
CASRISGDTGELFF | TRBJ2-2 | few | TRBV6-1 | 14
CAISDGGSYEQYF | TRBJ2-7 | many | TRBV10-3 | 13
CASSQTQTGSDQFF | TRBJ2-1 | . | TRBV12-3/TRBV12-4 | 14
CASSPRALGLAGRGARGYEQYF | TRBJ2-7 | . | TRBV25-1 | 22
CAWHGQHEAFF | TRBJ1-1 | . | TRBV5-1 | 11
CATSDARGGNQPQHF | TRBJ1-5 | few | TRBV24-1 | 15
CASSSGTGLYNEQFF | TRBJ2-1 | few | TRBV12-3/TRBV12-4 | 15
CASSLWGRGQRSYEQYF | TRBJ2-7 | . | TRBV7-8 | 17
CASSLGAQYNEQFF | TRBJ2-1 | many | TRBV3-1 | 14
CASRASGSPTYF | TRBJ2-5 | . | TRBV2 | 12
CASSPPSGRDTGELFF | TRBJ2-2 | . | TRBV9 | 16
CAIGVQGSTEAFF | TRBJ1-1 | few | TRBV10-3 | 13
CSARDLASGIQETQYF | TRBJ2-5 | . | TRBV20-1 | 16
CASSFRPSLLSGANVLTF | TRBJ2-6 | few | TRBV12-3/TRBV12-4 | 18
CASSQVILQGPPHIKSSYNEQFF | TRBJ2-1 | . | TRBV4-3 | 23
CSARPPGTNFYEQFF | TRBJ2-1 | many | TRBV20-1 | 15
CASKGGIRETQYF | TRBJ2-5 | few | TRBV6-1 | 13
CASSLVDRVSMNTEAFF | TRBJ1-1 | few | TRBV12-3/TRBV12-4 | 17
CASSHTSGGAGETQYF | TRBJ2-5 | . | TRBV3-1 | 16
CASSSSGGGYQPQHF | TRBJ1-5 | few | TRBV28 | 15
CASSESTSGGAHEQFF | TRBJ2-1 | few | TRBV10-1 | 16
CASSFRASGPQETQYF | TRBJ2-5 | . | TRBV27 | 16